This T cell receptor beta chain was captured by sequencing in a study of shared clonotypes between healthy human individuals. Germline CDR1 reads SGDLS; CDR2 reads YYNGEE. Trimming removed 5 bases from V and 7 bases from J; junction bases left unmatched: 4. The CDR3 runs to 13 residues. Method: immunoSEQ multiplex PCR; TCRdb's copy keeps in-frame clones and lacks some. The sample lists approximately 480,000 clones, around 79% seen once, with around 13% in the top ten. The origin of this receptor is a woman in her 40s in good health. Some clones in this sample may be carry-over from other donors' samples. What was sequenced was PBMCs. The chain couples TRBV9 to TRBJ2-2; 8 bases fit TRBD1. The CDR3 nucleotides read TGTGCCAGCAGTGCAGGGGGCGTCGGGGAGCTGTTTTTT. Translated: CASSAGGVGELFF.